Here is one T cell receptor (beta chain) with its context. Study processing details: Amplification of reference gene primers was used by the study to estimate nucleated cell counts. Assay used: immunoSEQ multiplex PCR; TCRdb lists only in-frame clones, some missing. V and J calls plus clone size are reproduced from that table; the DNA served to infer D and trimming. The sample lists approximately 54,000 clones, 90% seen once, with about 4% in the top ten. The sample originates from a study of blood T cell repertoires in COVID-19. Study details: COVID-19 samples collected from the United States, Italy and Spain covered acute and convalescent phases. From T cells, B-cell-depleted T cells, or PBMCs came the material, which was cDNA or gDNA.

V shed 2 bases and J shed 1 base, with 13 bases lying between them. The germline V gene encodes CDR1 MNHEY and CDR2 SVGEGT. This CDR3 is 16 amino acids long. Input material: peripheral blood. The clonotype was recovered from a man aged 45-65 years with acute or convalescent COVID-19. This chain joins TRBV6-2 or TRBV6-3 and TRBJ2-3; D is perhaps TRBD2 (6 bases). For the CDR3, the DNA is TGTGCCAGCAGTTACGGGCTAGCGAGCCGCACAGATACGCAGTATTTT. Encoded protein: CASSYGLASRTDTQYF.